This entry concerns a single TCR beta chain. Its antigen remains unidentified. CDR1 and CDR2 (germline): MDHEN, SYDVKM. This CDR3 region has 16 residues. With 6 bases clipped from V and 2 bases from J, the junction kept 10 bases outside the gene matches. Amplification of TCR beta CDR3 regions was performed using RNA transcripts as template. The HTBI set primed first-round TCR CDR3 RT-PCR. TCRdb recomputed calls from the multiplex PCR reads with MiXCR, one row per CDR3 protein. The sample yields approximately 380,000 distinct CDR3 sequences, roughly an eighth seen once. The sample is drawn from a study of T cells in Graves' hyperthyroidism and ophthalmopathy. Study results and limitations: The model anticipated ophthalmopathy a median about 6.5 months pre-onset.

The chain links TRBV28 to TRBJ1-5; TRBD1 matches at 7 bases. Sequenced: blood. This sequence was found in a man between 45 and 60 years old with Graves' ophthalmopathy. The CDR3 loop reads CASRSPGQSRNQPQHF. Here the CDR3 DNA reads TGTGCCAGCAGATCTCCGGGACAGAGCCGCAATCAGCCCCAGCATTTT.